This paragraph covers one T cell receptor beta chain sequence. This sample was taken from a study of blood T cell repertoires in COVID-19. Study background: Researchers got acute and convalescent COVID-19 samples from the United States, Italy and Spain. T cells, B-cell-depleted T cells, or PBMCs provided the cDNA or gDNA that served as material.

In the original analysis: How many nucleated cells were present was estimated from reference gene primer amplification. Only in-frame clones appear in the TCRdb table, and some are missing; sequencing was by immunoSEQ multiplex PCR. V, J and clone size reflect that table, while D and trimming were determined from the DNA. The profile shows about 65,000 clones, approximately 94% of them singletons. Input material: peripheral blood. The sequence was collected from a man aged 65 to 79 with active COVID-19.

CDR3 in amino acids: CASGERGGNTGELFF. The CDR3 DNA reads as TGTGCCAGCGGGGAGCGGGGGGGGAACACCGGGGAGCTGTTTTTT. The genes are TRBV6-6 and TRBJ2-2, with 10 bases lining up with TRBD2. This CDR3 is built from 15 residues. The ends lost 8 bases at V and 1 base at J; junction bases unmatched: 4. Germline V CDR1 and CDR2: MNHNY, SVGAGI (reference sequence).